A single sample is the source of the 19 T cell receptor beta chains below, sequenced in a study of T cells in Graves' hyperthyroidism and ophthalmopathy. What was amplified from RNA transcripts were TCR beta CDR3 regions. An initial round of RT-PCR targeting the TCR CDR3 relied on the HTBI primer set. TCRdb redid the calling of the multiplex PCR reads with MiXCR, one entry per CDR3 protein. The sample consists of around 700,000 distinct CDR3 sequences, under 20% of them appearing once. The specimen sequenced was blood. Every receptor here comes from a woman between 45 and 60 years old with Graves' hyperthyroidism that later progressed to Graves' ophthalmopathy.

The chain carries TRBV9 and TRBJ1-3; TRBD1 might be the D (5 bases). The CDR3 length is 17 residues. Per the germline V gene, CDR1 is SGDLS and CDR2 is YYNGEE. V was shortened by 0 bases and J by 0 bases, with 13 bases between the two germline ends. CDR3 loop: CASSVGGVGDSGNTIYF. The CDR3 DNA is TGTGCCAGCAGCGTAGGAGGGGTGGGGGACTCTGGAAACACCATATATTTT. The full variable domain, in which reference TRBV9 and TRBJ1-3 provide the parts outside the CDR3, is DSGVTQTPKHLITATGQRVTLRCSPRSGDLSVYWYQQSLDQGLQFLIQYYNGEERAKGNILERFSAQQFPDLHSELNLSSLELGDSALYFCASSVGGVGDSGNTIYFGEGSWLTVV.

The J gene is TRBJ1-2, the V gene TRBV2, with D possibly being TRBD1 (6 bases). V was cut by 4 bases and J by 8 bases, with 14 bases left in between. The CDR3 consists of 13 residues. The V gene's germline CDR1 is SNHLY and CDR2 FYNNEI. This chain's CDR3 is CASSVQGREGYTF. CDR3 coding DNA: TGTGCCAGCAGTGTACAGGGCCGGGAAGGCTACACCTTC.

This clonotype was counted between two and nine times. This chain connects TRBV6-1 to TRBJ1-6; D ambiguous. The germline gives CDR1 MNHNS, CDR2 SASEGT. V lost 2 bases and J lost 9, with 8 bases in between. This CDR3 has 13 amino acids. The DNA for the CDR3 is TGTGCCAGCAGTGAAAGAAGGAGTTCACCCCTCCACTTT. Encoded protein: CASSERRSSPLHF.

This clonotype was found many times. The V call is TRBV7-8, the J call TRBJ2-5; 8 bases fit TRBD1. Germline values: CDR1 SGHVS, CDR2 FQNEAQ. The CDR3 covers 14 residues. Trimming at V came to 0 bases and at J to 5 bases, leaving 2 bases not matched to a gene. This CDR3 reads CASSLARQGETQYF. The CDR3 nucleotides are TGTGCCAGCAGCTTAGCGCGACAGGGGGAGACCCAGTACTTC.

This clonotype was found many times. The V call is TRBV3-1, the J call TRBJ1-4; TRBD1 matches at 8 bases. The V gene end was trimmed by 0 bases and the J gene end by 8 bases; junction bases not matched to a gene: 2. This CDR3 spans 14 amino acids. The germline V gene has CDR1 LGHDT and CDR2 YNNKEL (reference sequence). For the CDR3, the DNA is TGTGCCAGCAGCCAAGACAGGGGGCGCGAAAAACTGTTTTTT. It specifies CASSQDRGREKLFF.

This clonotype was found a few times. The chain employs TRBV7-2 and TRBJ2-3; D may be TRBD1 (5 bases). The CDR3 contains 13 residues. CDR1 is SGHTA and CDR2 is FQGNSA in the germline V gene. Trimming left V 7 bases short and J 2 bases short, with 10 bases between. The CDR3 DNA follows: TGTGCCAGCAAGAGACAGATCACAGATACGCAGTATTTT. This codes for CASKRQITDTQYF.

V is TRBV5-6 and J is TRBJ2-7; D may be TRBD1 (5 bases). The ends were cut back, 4 bases at V and 3 bases at J, with 11 bases in the middle. The CDR3 has 13 amino acids. CDR1 is SGHDT, CDR2 YYEEEE, per germline. The CDR3 DNA reads TGTGCCAGCAGCGGCAGGGATTTCTACGAGCAGTACTTC. It translates to CASSGRDFYEQYF.

The CDR3 sequence: CASKVSGGLSTGELFF. CDR3 DNA: TGTGCCAGCAAGGTTTCCGGGGGGCTGAGCACCGGGGAGCTGTTTTTT. The chain couples TRBV27 to TRBJ2-2; D is possibly TRBD2 (7 bases). In germline, CDR1 is MNHEY, CDR2 SMNVEV (reference sequence). The V end lost 7 bases, the J end lost 4 bases, and 19 bases lay between the germline ends. The CDR3 covers 16 residues.

This clonotype was detected only a few times. The genes are TRBV5-1 and TRBJ2-3; TRBD2 matches 8 bases. V dropped 2 bases and J dropped 0; count of bases not matched to a gene: 2. Germline assignment: CDR1 SGHRS and CDR2 YFSETQ. This CDR3 is 15 amino acids long. This chain's CDR3 is CASSFTSGSTDTQYF. DNA for the CDR3: TGCGCCAGCAGCTTTACTAGCGGTAGCACAGATACGCAGTATTTT.

This clonotype was seen ten or more times. The chain recombines TRBV9 with TRBJ2-1; 8 bases agree with TRBD2. Trimming cost V 7 bases and J 3 bases; bases outside gene matches: 9. Germline V gives CDR1 SGDLS, CDR2 YYNGEE. The CDR3 is 15 residues long. The CDR3 protein is CASSFRRGDYNEQFF. In DNA form, the CDR3 reads TGTGCCAGCTCGTTCAGGCGGGGGGACTACAATGAGCAGTTCTTC.

The chain joins TRBV6-5 to TRBJ2-7; TRBD1 matches at 9 bases. CDR3 size: 16 residues. Germline trimming cut 2 bases from V and 5 bases from J; bases unmatched to any gene: 10. Looked up from germline, CDR1 is MNHEY and CDR2 is SVGAGI. This chain's CDR3 is CASSYPRQGVGHEQYF. The CDR3 nucleotides read TGTGCCAGCAGTTACCCGAGACAGGGGGTAGGGCACGAGCAGTACTTC.

This clonotype turned up a few times. The chain couples TRBV18 to TRBJ2-7, with a possible D match to TRBD1 (6 bases). With 5 bases removed from V and 1 base from J, the gap between germline ends came to 12 bases. Germline values: CDR1 KGHSH, CDR2 LQKENI. The CDR3 runs to 14 residues. The CDR3 loop is CASSSGATSYEQYF. In DNA form, the CDR3 reads TGTGCCAGCTCATCAGGGGCCACATCCTACGAGCAGTACTTC.

The table lists this clonotype with many counts. V and J are TRBV20-1 and TRBJ1-5; maybe TRBD1 (5 bases). The CDR3 loop spans 13 amino acids. V shed 2 bases and J shed 0 bases, with 5 bases lying between them. Germline V gives CDR1 DFQATT, CDR2 SNEGSKA (reference sequence). The CDR3 region is CSARQGSNQPQHF. In DNA, the CDR3 is TGCAGTGCTAGACAGGGTAGCAATCAGCCCCAGCATTTT.

In this sample, this clonotype turned up many times. J is TRBJ2-3 and V is TRBV3-1, with 9 bases identical to TRBD2. Germline V gene data show CDR1 as LGHDT and CDR2 as YNNKEL (reference sequence). V was clipped by 1 base and J by 3 bases; unmatched bases: 8. This CDR3 is built from 17 residues. CDR3 DNA sequence: TGTGCCAGCAGCCAAGGTGCGGGGGGGCTTAGGACAGATACGCAGTATTTT. This sequence encodes CASSQGAGGLRTDTQYF.

The chain has TRBV4-1 and TRBJ2-3; D possibly uses TRBD1 or TRBD2 (5 bases each). Germline CDR1 MGHRA, CDR2 YSYEKL. This CDR3 spans 14 amino acids. V shed 3 bases and J shed 4 bases, with 11 bases lying between them. CDR3 region: CASSQGRTADTQYF. The CDR3 bases are TGCGCCAGCAGCCAGGGACGGACTGCAGATACGCAGTATTTT.

The sample holds a few counts of this clonotype. V gene TRBV12-3 or TRBV12-4 combines with J gene TRBJ1-6; D is perhaps TRBD1 (5 bases). V was trimmed by 1 base and J by 2 bases, leaving 12 bases between them. The CDR3 is 17 amino acids. CDR3 nucleotide sequence: TGTGCCAGCAGTTTAGGGGTGGGGGGGACCTATAATTCACCCCTCCACTTT. Amino acids: CASSLGVGGTYNSPLHF.

The gene calls are TRBV6-2 or TRBV6-3 and TRBJ1-3; D not resolved. This CDR3 has 13 amino acids. V was trimmed by 8 bases and J by 3 bases, leaving 11 bases between them. In germline, CDR1 is MNHEY, CDR2 SVGEGT. The chain's CDR3 is CASGETLGNTIYF. The CDR3 DNA is TGTGCCAGCGGGGAGACCCTTGGAAACACCATATATTTT.

The chain combines TRBV20-1 with TRBJ1-1; D is uncertain. The CDR3 covers 15 residues. Germline CDR1 reads DFQATT; CDR2 reads SNEGSKA (reference sequence). Deletions cut 3 bases from V and 0 bases from J, with 14 bases between. The CDR3 sequence: CSASSGFEMNTEAFF. The CDR3 DNA sequence: TGCAGTGCTAGCTCGGGGTTTGAGATGAACACTGAAGCTTTCTTT.

In this sample, this clonotype turned up many times. The gene calls are TRBV11-2 and TRBJ2-1, with 8 nucleotides matching TRBD1. V dropped 4 bases and J dropped 2; count of bases not matched to a gene: 7. The CDR3 contains 16 residues. From germline, CDR1 is SGHAT and CDR2 FQNNGV. Here the CDR3 DNA reads TGTGCCAGCAGCTCGGACAGGGCAGGGACCTACAATGAGCAGTTCTTC. Its protein product is CASSSDRAGTYNEQFF.